A single TCR beta chain is shown here with its context. As yet, its antigen is unknown. At one of its ends the junction is not consistent with the germline gene, which may arise from a read error. Germline loops: CDR1 SGHAT, CDR2 FQNNGV. This CDR3 is 14 amino acids long. In the sorted-subset replicate PCRs, 150 to 200 ng DNA, 30,000 or so T cell genomes, was used. Clones were read by immunoSEQ multiplex PCR, and TCRdb kept only the in-frame ones, dropping some. In the table there are 850,000 to 1,100,000 clones, approximately 80% of which are singletons. The source of the sample is a study of shared clonotypes between healthy human individuals. Study overall: Donors were a couple of women and three men aged 18 to 49.

Study-level results: Among donors, clonotype sharing was expected to be affected by sequencing depth.

This chain connects TRBV11-2 to TRBJ1-5; unclear D gene. The sequenced material came from memory CD4+ T cells from PBMCs. Indicated subset: CD45RA-negative fraction. The sequence was obtained from a man aged 18-30 years in good health. Some clones in this sample may be carry-over from other donors' samples. CDR3 region: CASSIDTRNQPQHF. The DNA for the CDR3 is TGTGCCAGCAGCATAGACACTCGCAATCAGCCCCAGCATTTT.